This T cell receptor beta chain was retrieved from a study of T cells in Graves' hyperthyroidism and ophthalmopathy. Findings of the study overall: In validation, the model predicted ophthalmopathy. These predictions came a median roughly six months before onset.

Authors of the study amplified TCR beta CDR3 regions from RNA transcripts. The TCR CDR3 was amplified in a first-round RT-PCR using the HTBI primer set. Using its own MiXCR run on the multiplex PCR reads, TCRdb lists one record per CDR3 protein. The sample records 500,000 to 800,000 distinct CDR3 sequences, approximately 14% being singletons. Individuals with ophthalmopathy presented a Clinical Activity Score of at least 3, a NOSPECS grade of at least 4 and a duration under 3 months. On this clonotype itself: The target antigen is unknown.

Sequencing was done on a sample of blood. The origin of this receptor is a woman aged 50 to 65 with Graves' ophthalmopathy.

The CDR3 loop is CASSSTSIGEQYF. Written as DNA, the CDR3 is TGTGCCAGCAGCTCCACTAGCATCGGGGAGCAGTACTTC. This chain joins TRBV3-1 and TRBJ2-7, with a possible D match to TRBD2 (6 bases). CDR1 and CDR2 from the germline V gene are LGHDT and YNNKEL (reference sequence). V was trimmed by 5 bases and J by 7 bases, leaving 15 bases between them. The CDR3 has 13 amino acids.